This TCR beta chain derives from a study of OX40 agonist ivuxolimab in advanced cancers. Turning to the study itself: The dose-escalation cohort had hepatocellular carcinoma, melanoma, renal cell or head and neck cancer. General study findings and limits: Expanded clones were, on average, more numerous among CD8+ T cells than CD4+.

CDR1 is SGHNT and CDR2 is YYREEE in the germline V gene (reference sequence). The CDR3 is made up of 14 amino acids. The V segment lost 3 bases and the J segment 5 bases; nucleotides outside the gene matches: 7. The method was immunoSEQ multiplex PCR; TCRdb's version includes in-frame clones alone and lacks a portion of them. Of tens of thousands of clones listed, around nine tenths are singletons. On this clone: The antigen is undetermined.

This TCR was sampled from an adult with an advanced solid tumor such as melanoma, head and neck, liver or kidney cancer. V is TRBV5-4 and J is TRBJ2-7; 8 bases are shared with TRBD2. The starting material was CD4+ or CD8+ T cells sorted from blood, obtained in a trial of the OX40 agonist ivuxolimab. The CDR3: CASSSSGSYDEQYF. CDR3 nucleotide sequence: TGTGCCAGCAGCTCAAGCGGGAGCTATGACGAGCAGTACTTC.